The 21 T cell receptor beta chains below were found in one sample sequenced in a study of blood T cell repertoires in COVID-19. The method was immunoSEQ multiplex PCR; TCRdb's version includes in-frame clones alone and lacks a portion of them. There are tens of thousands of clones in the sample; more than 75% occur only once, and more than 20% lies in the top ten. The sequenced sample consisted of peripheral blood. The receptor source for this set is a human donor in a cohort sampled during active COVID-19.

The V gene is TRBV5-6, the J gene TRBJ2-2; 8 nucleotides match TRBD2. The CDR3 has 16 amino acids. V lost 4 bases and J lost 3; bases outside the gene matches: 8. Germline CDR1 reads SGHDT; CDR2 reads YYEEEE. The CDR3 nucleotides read TGTGCCAGCAGCCCGCCCGGACTAGCAGACACCGGGGAGCTGTTTTTT. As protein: CASSPPGLADTGELFF.

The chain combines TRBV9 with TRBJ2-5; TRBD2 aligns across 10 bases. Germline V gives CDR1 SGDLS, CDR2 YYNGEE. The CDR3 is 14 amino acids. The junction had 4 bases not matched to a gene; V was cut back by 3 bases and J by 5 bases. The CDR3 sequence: CASSESGRVETQYF. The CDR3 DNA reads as TGTGCCAGCAGCGAAAGCGGGAGGGTGGAGACCCAGTACTTC.

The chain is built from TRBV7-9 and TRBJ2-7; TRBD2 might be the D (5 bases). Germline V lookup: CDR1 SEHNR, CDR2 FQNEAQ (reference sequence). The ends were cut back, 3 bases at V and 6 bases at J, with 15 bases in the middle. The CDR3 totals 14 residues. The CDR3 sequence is CASSFGPTGFEQYF. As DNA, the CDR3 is TGTGCCAGCAGCTTCGGGCCAACGGGATTCGAGCAGTACTTC.

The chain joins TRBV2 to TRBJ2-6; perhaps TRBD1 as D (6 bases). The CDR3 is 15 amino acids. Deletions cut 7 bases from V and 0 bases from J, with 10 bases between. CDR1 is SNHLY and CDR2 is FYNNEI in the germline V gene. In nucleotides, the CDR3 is TGTGCCAGCAACCCGGACAGCTCTGGGGCCAACGTCCTGACTTTC. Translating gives CASNPDSSGANVLTF.

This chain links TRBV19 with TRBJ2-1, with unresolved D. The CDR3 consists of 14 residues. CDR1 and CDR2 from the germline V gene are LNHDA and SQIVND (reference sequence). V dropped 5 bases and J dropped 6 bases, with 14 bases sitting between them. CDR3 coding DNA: TGTGCCAGTAGTCAGTTTCAAAATACCAATGAGCAGTTCTTC. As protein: CASSQFQNTNEQFF.

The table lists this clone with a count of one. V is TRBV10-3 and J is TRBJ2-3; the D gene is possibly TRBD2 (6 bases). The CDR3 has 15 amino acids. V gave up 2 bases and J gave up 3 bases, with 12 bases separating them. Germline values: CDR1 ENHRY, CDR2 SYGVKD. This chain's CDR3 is CAISEPGLKTDTQYF. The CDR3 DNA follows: TGTGCCATCAGTGAGCCCGGACTAAAAACAGATACGCAGTATTTT.

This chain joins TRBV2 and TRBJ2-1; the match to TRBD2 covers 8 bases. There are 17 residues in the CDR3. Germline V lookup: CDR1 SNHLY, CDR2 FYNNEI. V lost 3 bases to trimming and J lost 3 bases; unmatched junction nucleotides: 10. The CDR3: CASSDIFAGGDYNEQFF. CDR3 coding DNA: TGTGCCAGCAGTGATATCTTTGCGGGAGGTGACTACAATGAGCAGTTCTTC.

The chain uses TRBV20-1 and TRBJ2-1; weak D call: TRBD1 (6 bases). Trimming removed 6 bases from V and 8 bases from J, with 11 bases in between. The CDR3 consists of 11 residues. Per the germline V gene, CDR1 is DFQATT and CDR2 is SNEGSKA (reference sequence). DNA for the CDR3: TGCAGTGCCAACAGGGACCATGAGCAGTTCTTC. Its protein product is CSANRDHEQFF.

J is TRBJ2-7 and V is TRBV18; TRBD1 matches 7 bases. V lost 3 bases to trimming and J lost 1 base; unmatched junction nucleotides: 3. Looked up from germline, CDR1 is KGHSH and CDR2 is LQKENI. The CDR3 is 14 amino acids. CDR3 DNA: TGTGCCAGCTCACCGGGGACAGAGTCCTACGAGCAGTACTTC. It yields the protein CASSPGTESYEQYF. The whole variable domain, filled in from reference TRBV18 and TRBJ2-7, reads NAGVMQNPRHLVRRRGQEARLRCSPMKGHSHVYWYRQLPEEGLKFMVYLQKENIIDESGMPKERFSAEFPKEGPSILRIQQVVRGDSAAYFCASSPGTESYEQYFGPGTRLTVT.

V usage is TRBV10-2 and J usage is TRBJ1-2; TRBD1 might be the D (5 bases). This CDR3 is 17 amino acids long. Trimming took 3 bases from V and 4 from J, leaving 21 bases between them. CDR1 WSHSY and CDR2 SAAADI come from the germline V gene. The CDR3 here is CASSDVRVGRDSYGYTF. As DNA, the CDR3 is TGCGCCAGCAGTGACGTCCGCGTTGGCAGGGATTCCTATGGCTACACCTTC.

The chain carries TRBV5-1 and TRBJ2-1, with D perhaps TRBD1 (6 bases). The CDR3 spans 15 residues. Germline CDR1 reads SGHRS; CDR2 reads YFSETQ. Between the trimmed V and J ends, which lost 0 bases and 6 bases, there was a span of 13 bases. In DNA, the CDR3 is TGCGCCAGCAGCTTGGTGTCGGACAGAACCAATGAGCAGTTCTTC. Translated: CASSLVSDRTNEQFF.

This chain's CDR3 is CASSRLAPYEQYF. The CDR3 nucleotides read TGTGCCAGTAGTCGACTAGCTCCCTACGAGCAGTACTTC. The chain recombines TRBV19 with TRBJ2-7, with 7 bases matching TRBD2. The junction had 3 bases not matched to a gene; V was cut back by 5 bases and J by 2 bases. Germline V gene data show CDR1 as LNHDA and CDR2 as SQIVND (reference sequence). This CDR3 contains 13 residues.

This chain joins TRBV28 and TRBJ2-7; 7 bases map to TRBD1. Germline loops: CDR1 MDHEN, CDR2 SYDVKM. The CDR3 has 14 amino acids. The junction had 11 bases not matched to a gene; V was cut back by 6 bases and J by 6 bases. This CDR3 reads CASSPPGQAAEQYF. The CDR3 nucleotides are TGTGCCAGCAGCCCTCCCGGACAGGCCGCCGAGCAGTACTTC.

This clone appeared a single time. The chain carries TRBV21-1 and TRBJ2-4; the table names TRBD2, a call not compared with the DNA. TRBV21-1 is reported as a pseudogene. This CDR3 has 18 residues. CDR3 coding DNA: TGTGCCAGCAGCAAAGATGGCGGGAGCCACCTAGCCAAAAACATTCAGTACTTC. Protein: CASSKDGGSHLAKNIQYF.

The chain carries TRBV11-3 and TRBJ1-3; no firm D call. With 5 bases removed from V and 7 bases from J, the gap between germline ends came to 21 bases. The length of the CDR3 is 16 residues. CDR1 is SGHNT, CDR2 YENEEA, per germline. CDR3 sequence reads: CASSVQPPRKWNTIYF. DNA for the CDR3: TGTGCCAGCAGCGTACAGCCTCCCCGGAAATGGAACACCATATATTTT.

The CDR3 sequence: CASRPDSSYNSPLHF. CDR3 DNA sequence: TGTGCCAGCAGACCCGACAGCTCCTATAATTCACCCCTCCACTTT. V is TRBV6-6 and J is TRBJ1-6; D may be TRBD1 (5 bases). Trimming left V 6 bases short and J 0 bases short, with 9 bases between. This CDR3 has 15 residues. CDR1 is MNHNY, CDR2 SVGAGI, per germline (reference sequence).

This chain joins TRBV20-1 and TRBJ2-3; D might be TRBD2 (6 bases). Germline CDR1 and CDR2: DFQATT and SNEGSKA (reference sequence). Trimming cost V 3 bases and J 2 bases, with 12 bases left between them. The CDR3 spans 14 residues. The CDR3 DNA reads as TGCAGTGCTAGTCGGGGACTCACCACAGATACGCAGTATTTT. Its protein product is CSASRGLTTDTQYF.

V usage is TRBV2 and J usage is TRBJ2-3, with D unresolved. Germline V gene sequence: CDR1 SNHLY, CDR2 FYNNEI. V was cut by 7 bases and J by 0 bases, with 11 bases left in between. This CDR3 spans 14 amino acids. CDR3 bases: TGTGCCAGCAAGTTGTCCCTAAGCACAGATACGCAGTATTTT. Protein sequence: CASKLSLSTDTQYF.

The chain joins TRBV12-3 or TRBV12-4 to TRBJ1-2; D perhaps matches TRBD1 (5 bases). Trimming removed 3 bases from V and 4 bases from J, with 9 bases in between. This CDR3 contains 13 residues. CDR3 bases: TGTGCCAGCAGTTTTTCACAGGTCTATGGCTACACCTTC. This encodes CASSFSQVYGYTF.

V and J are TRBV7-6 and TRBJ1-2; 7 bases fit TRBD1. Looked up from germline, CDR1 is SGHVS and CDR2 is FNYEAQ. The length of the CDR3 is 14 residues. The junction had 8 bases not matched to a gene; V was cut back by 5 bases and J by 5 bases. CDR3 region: CASSPLGTAYGYTF. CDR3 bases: TGTGCCAGCAGCCCGCTTGGGACAGCATATGGCTACACCTTC.

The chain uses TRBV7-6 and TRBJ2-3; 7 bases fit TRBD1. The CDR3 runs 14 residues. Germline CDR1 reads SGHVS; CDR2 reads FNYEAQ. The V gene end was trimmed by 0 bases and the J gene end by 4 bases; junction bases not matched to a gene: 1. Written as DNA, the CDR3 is TGTGCCAGCAGCTTAGCAACAGGGGCAGATACGCAGTATTTT. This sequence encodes CASSLATGADTQYF.